This entry lists 29 T cell receptor beta chains sequenced from one sample in a study of tumor-infiltrating lymphocytes in primary liver carcinoma. A primer matching the constant region was used to make TCR beta cDNA from about 500 ng of total RNA. Libraries of TCR beta came from three nested multiplex PCR rounds with slightly modified ARM-PCR. In the first two PCR rounds, TRBV1-TRBV30 forward primers were paired with a C-beta reverse primer, and each round lasted roughly 9 cycles. One entry per CDR3 protein results from TCRdb running MiXCR on the multiplex PCR reads. The sample consists of about 330,000 distinct CDR3 sequences, approximately 65% of them appearing once. The blood RNA (from unsorted whole blood) was obtained, and germline DNA was also extracted. Specimen: peripheral blood. These TCRs come from a man aged 40-49 years with primary liver carcinoma and hepatitis B virus infection.

This clonotype was observed a single time. A read error may explain this, as a much larger clone is one base away. The chain joins TRBV6-6 to TRBJ2-5; D gene uncertain. The CDR3 contains 13 residues. The ends were cut back, 2 bases at V and 5 bases at J, with 9 bases in the middle. The germline gives CDR1 MNHNY, CDR2 SVGAGI (reference sequence). The CDR3, as DNA: TGTGCCAGCAGTTACCTCATGGGGGAGACCCAGTACTTC. Residues: CASSYLMGETQYF.

The chain uses TRBV28 and TRBJ1-5; 9 positions agree with TRBD1. Per the germline V gene, CDR1 is MDHEN and CDR2 is SYDVKM. V shed 6 bases, J shed 11 bases, and the junction held 11 bases outside the gene matches. This CDR3 has 14 residues. Here the CDR3 reads CASRTDRGYEAQHF. The CDR3 DNA sequence: TGTGCCAGCAGGACGGACAGGGGCTATGAGGCCCAGCATTTT.

The CDR3 DNA reads as TGCGCCAGCAACGATCTGGACAGGGGGTTAGCCGGGGGGCTATTTTTT. Its translation is CASNDLDRGLAGGLFF. The chain carries TRBV4-1 and TRBJ2-2, with TRBD1 matching over 10 bases. Germline values: CDR1 MGHRA, CDR2 YSYEKL. The CDR3 loop spans 16 amino acids. Unmatched junction bases numbered 22, after V lost 7 bases and J lost 17 bases.

This clonotype was detected ten times or more. V usage is TRBV6-6 and J usage is TRBJ2-1; D perhaps matches TRBD1 (6 bases). There are 12 residues in the CDR3. V lost 8 bases, J lost 2 bases, and 7 bases lay in between. The germline V gene has CDR1 MNHNY and CDR2 SVGAGI (reference sequence). CDR3 residues: CASGQPYNEQFF. The CDR3 coding sequence is TGTGCCAGCGGACAGCCCTACAATGAGCAGTTCTTC.

A remark on this clonotype: A much larger clonotype is one base distant, so this may be a read error. J is TRBJ2-5 and V is TRBV10-3; D is ambiguous. CDR1 and CDR2 (germline): ENHRY, SYGVKD. This CDR3 spans 13 amino acids. CDR3 DNA: TGTGTCATCGAAGACTCTGGTCAAGAGACCCAGTACTTC. This translates into CVIEDSGQETQYF.

On this clonotype itself: One end of the junction varies from germline; a read error may be responsible. The chain couples TRBV11-2 to TRBJ2-5; 7 nucleotides align to TRBD2. This CDR3 contains 17 residues. CDR1 is SGHAT and CDR2 is FQNNGV in the germline V gene. DNA for the CDR3: TGTGCCAGCAGCTTAGTATTCGGGACTATACTACAAGAGACCCAATACTTC. Amino acid sequence: CASSLVFGTILQETQYF. Full variable domain (remainder filled in from reference TRBV11-2 and TRBJ2-5): EAGVAQSPRYKIIEKRQSVAFWCNPISGHATLYWYQQILGQGPKLLIQFQNNGVVDDSQLPKDRFSAERLKGVDSTLKIQPAKLEDSAVYLCASSLVFGTILQETQYFGPGTRLLVL.

This clonotype has a count of ten or more. The V and J genes are TRBV5-5 and TRBJ2-1, with 8 bases matching TRBD1. Germline V lookup: CDR1 SGHKS, CDR2 YYEKEE (reference sequence). With V trimmed by 4 bases and J by 6 bases, 6 bases remained unmatched. The CDR3 is 14 residues long. CDR3 loop: CASSKLTGGNEQFF. The CDR3 region has the DNA TGTGCCAGCAGCAAATTAACAGGGGGCAATGAGCAGTTCTTC.

In this sample, this clonotype turned up many times. This chain joins TRBV10-3 and TRBJ2-7; TRBD2 matches 7 bases. The CDR3 is made up of 12 amino acids. V was pared by 11 bases and J by 2 bases, with 6 bases of the junction left unmatched. The germline gives CDR1 ENHRY, CDR2 SYGVKD. The CDR3 region has the DNA TGTGCCTCTGGACTAGGAACCTACGAGCAGTACTTC. As protein: CASGLGTYEQYF.

This clonotype occurred a few times. The chain recombines TRBV28 with TRBJ1-1; TRBD1 matches 7 bases. The V gene's germline CDR1 is MDHEN and CDR2 SYDVKM. The CDR3 runs to 15 residues. V was clipped by 4 bases and J by 1 base; unmatched bases: 6. The CDR3 spells CASSYHGTANTEAFF. CDR3 nucleotides: TGTGCCAGCAGTTACCATGGGACAGCGAACACTGAAGCTTTCTTT.

As for this clonotype: Relative to the germline gene, one junction end is altered; a read error may explain this. This chain connects TRBV11-2 to TRBJ2-2; the D gene is possibly TRBD2 (5 bases). Germline CDR1 is SGHAT and CDR2 is FQNNGV. The CDR3 contains 15 residues. The CDR3 bases are TGTGCCAGCAGCTTCGGTATGAGAAACACCGGGGAGCCGTTTTTT. It codes for CASSFGMRNTGEPFF. The full variable domain, completed using reference TRBV11-2 and TRBJ2-2, is EAGVAQSPRYKIIEKRQSVAFWCNPISGHATLYWYQQILGQGPKLLIQFQNNGVVDDSQLPKDRFSAERLKGVDSTLKIQPAKLEDSAVYLCASSFGMRNTGEPFFGEGSRLTVL.

This clonotype was recorded many times. The chain combines TRBV12-3 or TRBV12-4 with TRBJ2-3, with TRBD2 as a possible D gene (6 bases). V was trimmed by 1 base and J by 2 bases, leaving 16 bases between them. This CDR3 spans 17 amino acids. The CDR3 coding sequence is TGTGCCAGCAGTTTAGTACGGTGGGGGGAAGACACAGATACGCAGTATTTT. Protein product: CASSLVRWGEDTDTQYF.

Remarks on this clonotype: Mismatch with germline at one junction end may stem from a read error. This sequence joins TRBV5-5 and TRBJ2-1; 9 bases fit TRBD1. This CDR3 spans 15 amino acids. In germline, CDR1 is SGHKS, CDR2 YYEKEE (reference sequence). The CDR3 DNA reads TGTGCCAGCAGCATCGGGACAGGGATTGTGAATGAGCAGCTCTTC. Protein product: CASSIGTGIVNEQLF.

A few counts support this clonotype. A single base separates this from a much larger clone, so it may be a read error. This chain connects TRBV6-5 to TRBJ1-1; TRBD1 agrees at 9 bases. CDR1 MNHEY and CDR2 SVGAGI come from the germline V gene. This CDR3 comprises 16 residues. CDR3 sequence reads: CASSYYTGTGNTEVFF. The CDR3 DNA is TGTGCCAGCAGTTACTATACCGGGACAGGGAACACTGAAGTTTTCTTT.

This clonotype was counted at least ten times. This chain links TRBV11-2 with TRBJ2-5; perhaps TRBD1 as D (6 bases). This CDR3 contains 14 residues. Germline V CDR1 and CDR2: SGHAT, FQNNGV. Trimming cost V 0 bases and J 5 bases, with 10 bases left between them. The CDR3 region is CASSLDGGWETQYF. The DNA of the CDR3 is TGTGCCAGCAGCTTAGATGGGGGCTGGGAGACCCAGTACTTC.

Regarding this clonotype: Germline and junction disagree at one end, which may indicate a read error. The chain couples TRBV11-2 to TRBJ2-3; D call uncertain. The CDR3 loop spans 13 amino acids. Germline CDR1 and CDR2: SGHAT and FQNNGV. The CDR3 nucleotides read TGTGCCAACAGCCTCCCCAACACAGATACGCAGTATTTT. This sequence encodes CANSLPNTDTQYF.

To note about this clonotype: At one of its ends the junction is not consistent with the germline gene, which may arise from a read error. The chain is built from TRBV12-3 or TRBV12-4 and TRBJ1-2; D might be TRBD1 (5 bases). The CDR3 is 14 amino acids. CDR3 region: CASSLRDGNCGYTF. The CDR3 DNA sequence: TGTGCCAGCAGTTTACGGGACGGTAACTGTGGCTACACCTTC.

Notes on this clonotype: The junction and the germline gene differ at one end; a read error may be behind it. The J gene is TRBJ2-3, the V gene TRBV11-2; 9 bases fit TRBD2. CDR1 is SGHAT, CDR2 FQNNGV, per germline. The CDR3 extends over 14 amino acids. This CDR3 is CASSSGASTNTEYF. CDR3 bases: TGTGCCAGCTCTAGCGGGGCTAGCACAAATACGGAGTATTTT.

The J gene is TRBJ2-1, the V gene TRBV5-1, with 8 positions matching TRBD2. This CDR3 contains 16 residues. V was pared by 0 bases and J by 3 bases, with 5 bases of the junction left unmatched. Germline V gene sequence: CDR1 SGHRS, CDR2 YFSETQ. CDR3 in DNA: TGCGCCAGCAGCTTGGGTAGCGGGACTTACTACAATGAGCAGTTCTTC. Amino acids: CASSLGSGTYYNEQFF.

This clonotype was observed a single time. The conserved final phenylalanine or tryptophan is absent from the CDR3, which likely points to a read error. The J gene is TRBJ2-2, the V gene TRBV11-2, with D perhaps matching TRBD2 (5 bases). Germline V gene lookup returns CDR1 SGHAT and CDR2 FQNNGV. CDR3 length: 14 residues. CDR3 region: CASSRSRGTGELFS. The CDR3 nucleotides read TGTGCTAGCAGCAGGTCCCGGGGCACCGGGGAGCTGTTTTCT.

The chain carries TRBV19 and TRBJ2-5; 7 nucleotides agree with TRBD1. Germline V gene data show CDR1 as LNHDA and CDR2 as SQIVND (reference sequence). V was clipped by 3 bases and J by 5 bases; unmatched bases: 9. The CDR3 consists of 15 residues. The DNA of the CDR3 is TGTGCCAGTAGTATTTCGTCGGCCAGGGGGGAGACCCAGTACTTC. As protein: CASSISSARGETQYF.

This clonotype was detected only a few times. This may be a read error, as it is one base from a much larger clone. Lacking the conserved final phenylalanine or tryptophan, this CDR3 likely reflects a read error. The gene calls are TRBV10-3 and TRBJ2-5; 8 nucleotides line up with TRBD2. Germline V lookup: CDR1 ENHRY, CDR2 SYGVKD. This CDR3 has 13 residues. J lost 2 bases, V lost 8 bases, and 4 bases had no gene match. CDR3 bases: TGTGCCATCGGGGTAGCGGGACAAGAGACCCAGTACCTC. Translating gives CAIGVAGQETQYL.

As regards this clonotype: The junction does not match germline at one end; this may be a read error. This chain uses TRBV11-2 with TRBJ2-2, with D possibly being TRBD2 (5 bases). This CDR3 is built from 15 residues. The germline V gene encodes CDR1 SGHAT and CDR2 FQNNGV. This chain's CDR3 is CASSFSQSNTGELFF. The DNA for the CDR3 is TGTGCCAGCAGCTTTAGTCAATCGAACACCGGGGAGTTGTTTTTT.

This clonotype was seen at least ten times. This rearrangement joins TRBV5-6 to TRBJ2-7; possible D gene TRBD2, 6 bases. The V end lost 1 base, the J end lost 0 bases, and 11 bases lay between the germline ends. This CDR3 is built from 15 residues. The germline V gene encodes CDR1 SGHDT and CDR2 YYEEEE. CDR3 sequence: CASSLLGLTSYEQYF. Written as DNA, the CDR3 is TGTGCCAGCAGCTTGCTGGGACTCACCTCCTACGAGCAGTACTTC.

The chain joins TRBV4-2 to TRBJ2-1, with 9 bases identical to TRBD1. The CDR3 has 15 amino acids. From germline, CDR1 is LGHNA and CDR2 YNFKEQ. Losses at the gene ends were 4 bases for V and 2 bases for J; bases not matched to a gene: 3. The DNA for the CDR3 is TGTGCCAGCAGCCCCCGACAGGGGGCCTACAATGAGCAGTTCTTC. Translating gives CASSPRQGAYNEQFF.

This clonotype was recorded many times. This rearrangement joins TRBV11-2 to TRBJ2-1; 7 bases agree with TRBD1. Germline loops: CDR1 SGHAT, CDR2 FQNNGV. The CDR3 has 15 residues. V was pared by 3 bases and J by 8 bases, with 10 bases of the junction left unmatched. The CDR3 here is CASSFPDRLRHEQFF. Written as DNA, the CDR3 is TGTGCCAGCAGCTTCCCGGACAGGCTACGCCATGAGCAGTTCTTC.

V usage is TRBV4-1 and J usage is TRBJ2-7, with D possibly being TRBD1 (6 bases). This CDR3 is 16 amino acids long. Germline V gene lookup returns CDR1 MGHRA and CDR2 YSYEKL. V lost 1 base and J 0 bases, leaving 13 bases between the germline ends. CDR3 region: CASSQGQVSPSYEQYF. CDR3 in DNA: TGCGCCAGCAGCCAAGGACAGGTCTCCCCCTCCTACGAGCAGTACTTC.

The chain carries TRBV6-5 and TRBJ2-7, with D perhaps matching TRBD1 (6 bases). The length of the CDR3 is 13 residues. In germline, CDR1 is MNHEY, CDR2 SVGAGI. V was pared by 0 bases and J by 7 bases, with 10 bases between. The CDR3 DNA reads as TGTGCCAGCAGTTACTCAGGGACACATGAGCAGTACTTC. Translated: CASSYSGTHEQYF.

The chain uses TRBV11-3 and TRBJ2-1; TRBD1 matches at 10 bases. The CDR3 is 16 amino acids. The junction had 12 bases not matched to a gene; V was cut back by 7 bases and J by 6 bases. The germline V gene encodes CDR1 SGHNT and CDR2 YENEEA. The CDR3 DNA follows: TGTGCCAGCATTCTAAATAGAGGGACAGGGGTCAATGAGCAGTTCTTC. It is translated as CASILNRGTGVNEQFF.

In this sample, this clonotype turned up many times. The genes are TRBV4-3 and TRBJ2-2, with 9 bases aligning to TRBD1. CDR1 and CDR2 from the germline V gene are LGHNA and YSLEER. After removal of 8 bases from V and 6 bases from J, the junction contained 7 bases not matched to a gene. CDR3 length equals 14 residues. The CDR3 reads CASGGQGRPGELFF. DNA for the CDR3: TGCGCCAGCGGGGGACAGGGTCGGCCCGGGGAGCTGTTTTTT.